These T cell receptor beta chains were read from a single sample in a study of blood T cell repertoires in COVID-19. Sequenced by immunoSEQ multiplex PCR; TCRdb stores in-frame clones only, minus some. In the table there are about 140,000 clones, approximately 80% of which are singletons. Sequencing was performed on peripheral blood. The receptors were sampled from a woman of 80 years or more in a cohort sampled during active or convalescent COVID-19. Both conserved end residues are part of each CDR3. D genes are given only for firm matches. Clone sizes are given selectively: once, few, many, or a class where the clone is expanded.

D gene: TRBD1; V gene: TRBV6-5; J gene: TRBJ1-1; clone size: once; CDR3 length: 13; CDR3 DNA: TGTGCCAGCAGACGACAGGGGAACACTGAAGCTTTCTTT; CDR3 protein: CASRRQGNTEAFF
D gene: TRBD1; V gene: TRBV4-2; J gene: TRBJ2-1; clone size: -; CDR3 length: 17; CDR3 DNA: TGTGCCAGCAGCCACCACTCAACAGGGGTCCAATACAATGAGCAGTTCTTC; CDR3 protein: CASSHHSTGVQYNEQFF
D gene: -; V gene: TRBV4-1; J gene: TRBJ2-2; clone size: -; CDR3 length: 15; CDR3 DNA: TGCGCCAGCAGCCAAGACAGGGTTATCACCGGGGAGCTGTTTTTT; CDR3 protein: CASSQDRVITGELFF
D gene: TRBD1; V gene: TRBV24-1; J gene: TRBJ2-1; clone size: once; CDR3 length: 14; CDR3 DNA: TGTGCCACCAGTGAAGGGGGCGTACGTAATGAGCAGTTCTTC; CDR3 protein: CATSEGGVRNEQFF
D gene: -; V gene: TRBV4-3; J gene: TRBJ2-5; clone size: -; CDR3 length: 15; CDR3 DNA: TGCGCCAGCAGCCAAGAGTGGCAGATCCAAGAGACCCAGTACTTC; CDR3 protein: CASSQEWQIQETQYF
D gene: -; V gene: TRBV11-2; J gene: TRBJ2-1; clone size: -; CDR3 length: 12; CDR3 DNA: TGTGCCAGCAGCTTCGGGGGAAATGAGCAGTTCTTC; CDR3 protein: CASSFGGNEQFF
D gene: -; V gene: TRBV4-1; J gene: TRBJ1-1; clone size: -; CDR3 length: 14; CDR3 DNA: TGCGCCAGTACCACACCATTCTTGAACACTGAAGCTTTCTTT; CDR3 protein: CASTTPFLNTEAFF
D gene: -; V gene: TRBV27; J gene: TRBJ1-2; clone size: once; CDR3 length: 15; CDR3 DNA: TGTGCCAGCAGTTTAGAAGCACAGCATTTCTATGGCTACACCTTC; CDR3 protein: CASSLEAQHFYGYTF
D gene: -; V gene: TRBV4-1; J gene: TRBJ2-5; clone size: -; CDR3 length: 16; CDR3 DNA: TGCGCCAGCAGCCAAGATAGAAAGCGGAACCAAGAGACCCAGTACTTC; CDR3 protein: CASSQDRKRNQETQYF
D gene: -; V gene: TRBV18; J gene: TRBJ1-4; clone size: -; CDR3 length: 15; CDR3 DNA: TGTGCCAGCTCACCACATTCGACAAATACCGAAAAACTGTTTTTT; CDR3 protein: CASSPHSTNTEKLFF
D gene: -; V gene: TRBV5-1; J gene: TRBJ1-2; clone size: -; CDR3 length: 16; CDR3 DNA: TGCGCCAGCAGCTTGGAACCAGGGAGGCGAAACTATGGCTACACCTTC; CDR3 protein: CASSLEPGRRNYGYTF
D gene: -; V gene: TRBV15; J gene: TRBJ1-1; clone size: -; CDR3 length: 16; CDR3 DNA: TGTGCCACCAGCAGTCCCCCTGGACAGACGAACACTGAAGCTTTCTTT; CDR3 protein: CATSSPPGQTNTEAFF
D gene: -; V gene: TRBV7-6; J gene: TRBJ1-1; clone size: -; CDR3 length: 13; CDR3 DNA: TGTGCCAGCAGCCATTCACAGAACACTGAAGCTTTCTTT; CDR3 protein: CASSHSQNTEAFF
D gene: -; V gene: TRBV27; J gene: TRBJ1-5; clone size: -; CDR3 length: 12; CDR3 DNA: TGTGCCAGCAGTTTCCTAGGTCAGCCCCAGCATTTT; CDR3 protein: CASSFLGQPQHF
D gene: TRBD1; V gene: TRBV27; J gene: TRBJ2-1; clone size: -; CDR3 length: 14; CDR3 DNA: TGTGCCAGCACCAGACAGGGACGGTACAATGAGCAGTTCTTC; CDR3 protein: CASTRQGRYNEQFF
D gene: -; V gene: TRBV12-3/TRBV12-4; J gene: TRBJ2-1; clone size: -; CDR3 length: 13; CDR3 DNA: TGTGCCAGCGGCCGGGACACGGGGAATGAGCAGTTCTTC; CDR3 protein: CASGRDTGNEQFF
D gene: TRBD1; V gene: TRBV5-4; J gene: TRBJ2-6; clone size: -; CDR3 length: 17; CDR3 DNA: TGTGCCAGCAGCTCAGGACAGGCGGCTGCTGGGGCCAACGTCCTGACTTTC; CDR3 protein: CASSSGQAAAGANVLTF
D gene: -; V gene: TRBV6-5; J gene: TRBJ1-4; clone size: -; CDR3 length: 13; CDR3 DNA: TGTGCCAGCAGTTGGACAGTAAATGAAAAACTGTTTTTT; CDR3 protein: CASSWTVNEKLFF
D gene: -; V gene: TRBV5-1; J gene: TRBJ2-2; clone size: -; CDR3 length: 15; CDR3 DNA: TGCGCCAGCAGCTTGGTTTTAGCGGACACCGGGGAGCTGTTTTTT; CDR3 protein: CASSLVLADTGELFF
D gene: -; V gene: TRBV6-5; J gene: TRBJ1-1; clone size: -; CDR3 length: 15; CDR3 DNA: TGTGCCAGCAGTATCACTGGGGGCGCGAACACTGAAGCTTTCTTT; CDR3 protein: CASSITGGANTEAFF
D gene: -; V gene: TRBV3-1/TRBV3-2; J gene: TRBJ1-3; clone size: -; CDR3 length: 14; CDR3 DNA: TGTGCCAGCAGCCCAAGCTACTCTGGAAACACCATATATTTT; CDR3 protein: CASSPSYSGNTIYF
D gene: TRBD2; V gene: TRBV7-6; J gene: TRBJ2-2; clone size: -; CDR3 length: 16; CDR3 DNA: TGTGCCAGCAGCTCCGGTCCTAGCGGGTACACCGGGGAGCTGTTTTTT; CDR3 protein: CASSSGPSGYTGELFF
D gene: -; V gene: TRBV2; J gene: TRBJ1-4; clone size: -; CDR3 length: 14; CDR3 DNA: TGTGCCAGCAAGAGCAGGGTGATGGATGAAAAACTGTTTTTT; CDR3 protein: CASKSRVMDEKLFF
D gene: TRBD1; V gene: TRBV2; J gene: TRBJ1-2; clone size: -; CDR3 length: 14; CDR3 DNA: TGTGCCAGCAGTGTAAGACAGGGCAGGGATGGCTACACCTTC; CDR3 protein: CASSVRQGRDGYTF
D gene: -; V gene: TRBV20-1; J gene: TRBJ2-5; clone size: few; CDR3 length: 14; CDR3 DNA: TGCAGTGCTAGTCGAAGACTAGTATTTGAGACCCAGTACTTC; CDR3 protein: CSASRRLVFETQYF
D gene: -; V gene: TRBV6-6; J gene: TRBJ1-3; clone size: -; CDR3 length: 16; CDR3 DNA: TGTGCCAGCAGTAGGGCAGGGGAGAGCTCTGGAAACACCATATATTTT; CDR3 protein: CASSRAGESSGNTIYF
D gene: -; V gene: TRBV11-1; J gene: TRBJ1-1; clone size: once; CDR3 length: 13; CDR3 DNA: TGTGCCAGCAGCTTAGATCGGAACACTGAAGCTTTCTTT; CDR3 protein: CASSLDRNTEAFF
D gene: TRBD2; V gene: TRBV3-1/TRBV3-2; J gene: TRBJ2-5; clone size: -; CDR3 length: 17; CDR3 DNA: TGTGCCAGCAGCCTCGAAGGCCGGGGACTAGCCTGGGAGACCCAGTACTTC; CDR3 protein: CASSLEGRGLAWETQYF
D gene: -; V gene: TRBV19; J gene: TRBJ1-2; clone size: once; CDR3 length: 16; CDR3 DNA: TGTGCCAGTAGTGCGCCTCCCGGGGCAGGGGCCTATGGCTACACCTTC; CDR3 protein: CASSAPPGAGAYGYTF
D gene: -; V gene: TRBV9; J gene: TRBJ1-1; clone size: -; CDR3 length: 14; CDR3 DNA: TGTGCCACTCAGAGGCCACGGGTGAACACTGAAGCTTTCTTT; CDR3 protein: CATQRPRVNTEAFF
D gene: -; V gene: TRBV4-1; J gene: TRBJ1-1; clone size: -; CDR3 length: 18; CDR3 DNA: TGCGCCAGCAGCCAAGATGTCATCCCGGCAGGCTTGAACACTGAAGCTTTCTTT; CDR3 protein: CASSQDVIPAGLNTEAFF
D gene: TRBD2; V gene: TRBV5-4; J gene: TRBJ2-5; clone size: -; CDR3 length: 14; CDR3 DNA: TGTGCCAGCAGCGAACCGGGGAGGGAAGAGACCCAGTACTTC; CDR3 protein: CASSEPGREETQYF
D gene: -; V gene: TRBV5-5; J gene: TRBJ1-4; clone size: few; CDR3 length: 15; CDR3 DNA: TGTGCCAGCAGCCGAACCAGGCTTGGGAATGAAAAACTGTTTTTT; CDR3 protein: CASSRTRLGNEKLFF
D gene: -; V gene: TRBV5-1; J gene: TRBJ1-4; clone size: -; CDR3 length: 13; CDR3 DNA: TGCGCCAGCAGCAACGCAGGGTATGAAAAACTGTTTTTT; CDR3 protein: CASSNAGYEKLFF
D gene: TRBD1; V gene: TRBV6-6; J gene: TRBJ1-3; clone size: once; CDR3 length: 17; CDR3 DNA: TGTGCCAGCAGCCGAAGTGGACAGGTGCACTCTGGAAACACCATATATTTT; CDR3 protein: CASSRSGQVHSGNTIYF
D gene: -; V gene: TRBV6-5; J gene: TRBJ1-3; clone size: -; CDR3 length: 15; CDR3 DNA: TGTGCCAGTTCCCCCTGGGGACACACTGGAAACACCATATATTTT; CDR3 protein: CASSPWGHTGNTIYF
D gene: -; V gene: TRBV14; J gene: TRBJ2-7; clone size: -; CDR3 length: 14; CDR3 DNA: TGTGCCAGCAGCCAGATACAGGTGGGCGACGAGCAGTACTTC; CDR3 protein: CASSQIQVGDEQYF
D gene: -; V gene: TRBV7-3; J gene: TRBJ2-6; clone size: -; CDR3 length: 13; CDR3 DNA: TGTGCCAGCAGCCCATCTGGGGCCAACGTCCTGACTTTC; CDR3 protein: CASSPSGANVLTF
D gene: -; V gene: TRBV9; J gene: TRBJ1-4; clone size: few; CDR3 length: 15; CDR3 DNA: TGTGCCAGCAGCCTCACAGGGACAACTAATGAAAAACTGTTTTTT; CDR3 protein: CASSLTGTTNEKLFF
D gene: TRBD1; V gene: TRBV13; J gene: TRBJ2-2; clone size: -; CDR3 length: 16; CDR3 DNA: TGTGCCAGCAGCTTCCCGACAGGGTCGAACACCGGGGAGCTGTTTTTT; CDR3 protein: CASSFPTGSNTGELFF
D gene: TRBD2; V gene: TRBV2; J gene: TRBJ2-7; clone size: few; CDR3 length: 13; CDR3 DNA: TGTGCCAGCACGATGGCGGGGGGGTACGAGCAGTACTTC; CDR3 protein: CASTMAGGYEQYF
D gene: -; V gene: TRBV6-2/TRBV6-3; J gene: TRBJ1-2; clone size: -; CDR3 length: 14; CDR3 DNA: TGTGCCAGCAGTTCCTACAGAGATAACTATGGCTACACCTTC; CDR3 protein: CASSSYRDNYGYTF
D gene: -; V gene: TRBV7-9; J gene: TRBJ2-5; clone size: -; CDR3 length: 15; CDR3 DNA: TGTGCCAGCAGCTTAATAGAAAGGGGCCAAGAGACCCAGTACTTC; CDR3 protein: CASSLIERGQETQYF
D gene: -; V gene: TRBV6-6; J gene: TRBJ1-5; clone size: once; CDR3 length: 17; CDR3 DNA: TGTGCCAGCAGTCCAAGGGGGGGGGTACTCGGCATTCAGCCCCAGCATTTT; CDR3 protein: CASSPRGGVLGIQPQHF
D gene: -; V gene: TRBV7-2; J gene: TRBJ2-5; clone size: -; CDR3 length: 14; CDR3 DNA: TGTGCCAGCAGCTTAGCCGGCGGACAAGAGACCCAGTACTTC; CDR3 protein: CASSLAGGQETQYF
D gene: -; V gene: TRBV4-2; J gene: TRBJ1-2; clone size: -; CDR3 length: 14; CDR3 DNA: TGTGCCAGCAGCCAAGGGTTTCTGCCGACAGGCTACACCTTC; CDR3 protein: CASSQGFLPTGYTF
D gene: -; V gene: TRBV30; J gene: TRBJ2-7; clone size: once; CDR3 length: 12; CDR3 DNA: TGTGCCTGGAGCCCCGCTGGGGCCGAGCAGTACTTC; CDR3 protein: CAWSPAGAEQYF
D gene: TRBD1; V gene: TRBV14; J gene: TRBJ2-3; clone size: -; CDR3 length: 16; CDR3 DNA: TGTGCCAGCAGCCAGCAGGGGGCGGTGAGAACAGATACGCAGTATTTT; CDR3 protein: CASSQQGAVRTDTQYF
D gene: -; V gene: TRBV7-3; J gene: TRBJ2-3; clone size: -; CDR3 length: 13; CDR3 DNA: TGTGCCAGCAGCCGACAGAGCACAGATACGCAGTATTTT; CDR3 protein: CASSRQSTDTQYF
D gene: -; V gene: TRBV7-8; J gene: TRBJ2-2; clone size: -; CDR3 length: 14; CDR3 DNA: TGTGCCAGCAGCTTAGACAGGGCTTCCGGGGAGCTGTTTTTT; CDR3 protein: CASSLDRASGELFF
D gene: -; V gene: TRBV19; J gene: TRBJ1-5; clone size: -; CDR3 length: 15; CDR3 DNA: TGTGCCAGTAGTATTAAGGGGTCGAATAATCAGCCCCAGCATTTT; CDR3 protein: CASSIKGSNNQPQHF
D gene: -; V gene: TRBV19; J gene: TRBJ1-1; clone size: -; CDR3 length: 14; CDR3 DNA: TGTGCCAGTAGTCCCCCGGGGGGGAACACTGAAGCTTTCTTT; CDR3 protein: CASSPPGGNTEAFF
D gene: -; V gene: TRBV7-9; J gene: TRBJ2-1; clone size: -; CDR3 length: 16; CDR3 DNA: TGTGCCAGCAGCTCTGGGGGCGGACGCCGATACAATGAGCAGTTCTTC; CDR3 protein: CASSSGGGRRYNEQFF
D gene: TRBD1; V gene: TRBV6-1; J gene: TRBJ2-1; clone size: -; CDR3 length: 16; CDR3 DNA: TGTGCCAGCAGTGACACCGGACAGGGAAAATACAATGAGCAGTTCTTC; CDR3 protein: CASSDTGQGKYNEQFF